The 14 T cell receptor beta chains below all came from one sample that was sequenced in a study of blood T cell repertoires in COVID-19 (dated by TCRdb to the early 2020s). Library generation was performed with the immunoSEQ multiplex PCR assay. Not all clones reach the TCRdb copy of this immuneACCESS table, which keeps in-frame sequences only. Checked studies attribute under half of the gap to unresolved V genes and leave the rest unexplained. This sample holds about 180,000 clones; 70% to 90% were observed only once. 2.5% of the sample goes to the ten largest clones. The sequenced sample consisted of peripheral blood. These receptors were collected from a man in his forties or fifties with active or convalescent COVID-19.

Concerning this clone itself: Germline and junction disagree at one end, which may indicate a read error. The chain uses TRBV6-5 and TRBJ1-1; D gene unclear. Germline V lookup: CDR1 MNHEY, CDR2 SVGAGI. The CDR3 spans 14 residues. The CDR3: CASSYRSRPFVGSF. CDR3 sequence (DNA): TGTGCCAGCAGTTACAGGAGCCGTCCCTTTGTTGGTAGCTTT.

V usage is TRBV15 and J usage is TRBJ2-5; unclear D gene. The CDR3 has 13 residues. V lost 0 bases and J 5 bases, leaving 7 bases between the germline ends. Germline CDR1 reads LNHNV; CDR2 reads YYDKDF (reference sequence). CDR3 nucleotides: TGTGCCACCAGCAGAGATTCCCCGGAGACCCAGTACTTC. Amino acids: CATSRDSPETQYF.

The gene calls are TRBV28 and TRBJ2-2, with TRBD2 as a possible D gene (6 bases). V shed 6 bases and J shed 1 base, with 9 bases lying between them. Per germline, CDR1 MDHEN and CDR2 SYDVKM. The CDR3 consists of 14 residues. CDR3 bases: TGTGCCAGCAGCCTCGGGGGGAACACCGGGGAGCTGTTTTTT. It yields the protein CASSLGGNTGELFF.

The chain recombines TRBV2 with TRBJ1-1; no reliable D call. The CDR3 is made up of 14 amino acids. The V and J ends lost 2 bases and 3 bases respectively, with 10 bases between them. CDR1 and CDR2 (germline): SNHLY, FYNNEI. The CDR3 region is CASSESRGYTEAFF. As DNA, the CDR3 is TGTGCCAGCAGTGAATCGAGAGGATACACTGAAGCTTTCTTT.

J is TRBJ2-1 and V is TRBV28; 9 nucleotides match TRBD2. Germline assignment: CDR1 MDHEN and CDR2 SYDVKM. J lost 9 bases, V lost 6 bases, and 15 bases had no gene match. The CDR3 loop spans 16 amino acids. This CDR3 reads CASSDPAGGPVGEQFF. In DNA, the CDR3 is TGTGCCAGCAGCGACCCAGCGGGGGGCCCAGTGGGTGAGCAGTTCTTC.

The rearrangement uses TRBV29-1 and TRBJ2-7; D may be TRBD1 (6 bases). In germline, CDR1 is SQVTM, CDR2 ANQGSEA. The CDR3 has 13 amino acids. V was trimmed by 4 bases and J by 5 bases, leaving 15 bases between them. The CDR3 loop reads CSVVGTLLDEQYF. Written as DNA, the CDR3 is TGCAGCGTTGTAGGGACATTACTGGACGAGCAGTACTTC.

This clone has only a few counts. The V call is TRBV11-2, the J call TRBJ1-1; D gene ambiguous. Germline V gene sequence: CDR1 SGHAT, CDR2 FQNNGV. Trimming removed 3 bases from V and 12 bases from J, with 17 bases in between. This CDR3 comprises 13 residues. The CDR3 here is CASSLRREGLSFF. CDR3 bases: TGTGCCAGCAGCTTGAGGCGGGAAGGTTTGTCTTTCTTT.

CDR3 sequence: CASSLGQLYNEQFF. CDR3 sequence (DNA): TGTGCCAGCAGTTTGGGGCAACTCTACAATGAGCAGTTCTTC. The chain recombines TRBV28 with TRBJ2-1; a weak D match, TRBD1 (5 bases). This CDR3 region has 14 residues. V dropped 3 bases and J dropped 3 bases, with 9 bases sitting between them. CDR1 and CDR2 from the germline V gene are MDHEN and SYDVKM.

This clone was counted once. The genes are TRBV10-2 and TRBJ2-1; TRBD1 aligns across 8 bases. CDR3 length: 12 residues. Looked up from germline, CDR1 is WSHSY and CDR2 is SAAADI. The junction had 2 bases not matched to a gene; V was cut back by 6 bases and J by 7 bases. The CDR3 DNA sequence: TGCGCCAGCAGGGACAGGGTTAATGAGCAGTTCTTC. It specifies CASRDRVNEQFF.

This chain links TRBV27 with TRBJ2-3; a possible D gene is TRBD1 (6 bases). CDR1 is MNHEY and CDR2 is SMNVEV in the germline V gene (reference sequence). V lost 5 bases to trimming and J lost 5 bases, with 11 bases between them. The CDR3 has 13 residues. Here the CDR3 reads CASSVQGLDTQYF. The CDR3 DNA follows: TGTGCCAGCAGTGTACAGGGCTTAGATACGCAGTATTTT.

The CDR3 here is CASSQGGTWQEGSNSPLHF. In DNA, the CDR3 is TGCGCCAGCAGCCAAGGGGGCACGTGGCAGGAAGGTTCGAATTCACCCCTCCACTTT. This chain uses TRBV4-3 with TRBJ1-6, with D maybe TRBD1 (5 bases). V lost 1 base and J 7 bases, leaving 23 bases between the germline ends. The CDR3 extends over 19 amino acids. CDR1 and CDR2 from the germline V gene are LGHNA and YSLEER.

This clone came up once. The rearrangement links TRBV4-1 to TRBJ1-4; no definite D call. The length of the CDR3 is 13 residues. CDR1 is MGHRA and CDR2 is YSYEKL in the germline V gene. V lost 1 base to trimming and J lost 7 bases, with 7 bases between them. The CDR3 loop is CASSQGRVEKLFF. CDR3 nucleotides: TGCGCCAGCAGCCAAGGGAGGGTTGAAAAACTGTTTTTT.

The rearrangement joins TRBV29-1 to TRBJ1-2; TRBD1 matches 11 bases. CDR3 length: 13 amino acids. Germline CDR1 SQVTM, CDR2 ANQGSEA. The ends lost 4 bases at V and 2 bases at J; junction bases unmatched: 0. The CDR3 protein is CSVGTGGNYGYTF. DNA for the CDR3: TGCAGCGTTGGGACAGGGGGCAACTATGGCTACACCTTC.

In this sample, this clone turned up once. V is TRBV7-8 and J is TRBJ1-1; 11 nucleotides match TRBD1. CDR3 length equals 17 residues. CDR1 and CDR2 (germline): SGHVS, FQNEAQ. The V and J ends lost 2 bases and 10 bases, in that order; junction bases with no gene match: 15. CDR3 DNA sequence: TGTGCCAGCAGCTTAACGCCCCCGGGACAGGGGGGTTTTGGAGCTTTCTTT. Protein sequence: CASSLTPPGQGGFGAFF.